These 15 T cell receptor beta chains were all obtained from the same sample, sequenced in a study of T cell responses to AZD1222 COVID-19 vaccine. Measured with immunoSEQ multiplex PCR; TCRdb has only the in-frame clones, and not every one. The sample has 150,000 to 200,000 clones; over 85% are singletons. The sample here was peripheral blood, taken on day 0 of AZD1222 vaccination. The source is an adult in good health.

The chain's CDR3 is CASSRNGIADTQYF. As DNA, the CDR3 is TGTGCCAGCAGCCGGAATGGTATCGCAGATACGCAGTATTTT. The V call is TRBV3-1 (or the pseudogene TRBV3-2), the J call TRBJ2-3; no clear D gene. Trimming pared 4 bases from V and 4 bases from J, leaving 12 bases between. The CDR3 is 14 amino acids. Germline-derived CDR1 and CDR2 are LGHDT and YNNKEL (reference sequence).

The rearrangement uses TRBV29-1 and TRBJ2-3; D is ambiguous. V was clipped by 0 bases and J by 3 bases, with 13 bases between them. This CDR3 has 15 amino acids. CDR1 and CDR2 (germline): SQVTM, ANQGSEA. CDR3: CSVEDVGVETDTQYF. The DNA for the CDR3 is TGCAGCGTTGAAGATGTTGGGGTTGAGACAGATACGCAGTATTTT.

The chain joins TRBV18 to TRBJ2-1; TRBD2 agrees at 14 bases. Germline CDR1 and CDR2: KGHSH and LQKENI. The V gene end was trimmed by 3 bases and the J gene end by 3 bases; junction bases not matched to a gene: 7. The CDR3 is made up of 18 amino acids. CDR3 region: CASSPLSGTSGGYNEQFF. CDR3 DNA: TGTGCCAGCTCACCTCTTTCCGGGACTAGCGGGGGCTACAATGAGCAGTTCTTC.

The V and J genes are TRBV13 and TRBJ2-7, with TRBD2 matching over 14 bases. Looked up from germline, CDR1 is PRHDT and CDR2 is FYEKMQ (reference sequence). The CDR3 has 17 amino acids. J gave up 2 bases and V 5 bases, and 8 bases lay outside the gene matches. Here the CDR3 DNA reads TGTGCCAGCAGCCCGAGGACTAGCGGGGGGAATCCCTACGAGCAGTACTTC. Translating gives CASSPRTSGGNPYEQYF.

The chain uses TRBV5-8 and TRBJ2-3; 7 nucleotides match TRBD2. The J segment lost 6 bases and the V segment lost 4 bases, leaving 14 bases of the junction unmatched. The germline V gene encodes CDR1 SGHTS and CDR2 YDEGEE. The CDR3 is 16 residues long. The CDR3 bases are TGTGCCAGCAGCCTGCTCGCTAGCGGTCCGTCGGATACGCAGTATTTT. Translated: CASSLLASGPSDTQYF.

CDR3 in amino acids: CASIPLGGRTYEQYF. The CDR3 coding sequence is TGTGCCAGCATCCCCTTGGGGGGCCGGACCTACGAGCAGTACTTC. This chain uses TRBV27 with TRBJ2-7; D assignment may be TRBD1 or TRBD2 (6 bases each). The CDR3 extends over 15 amino acids. V lost 7 bases and J 2 bases, leaving 18 bases between the germline ends. Per germline, CDR1 MNHEY and CDR2 SMNVEV (reference sequence).

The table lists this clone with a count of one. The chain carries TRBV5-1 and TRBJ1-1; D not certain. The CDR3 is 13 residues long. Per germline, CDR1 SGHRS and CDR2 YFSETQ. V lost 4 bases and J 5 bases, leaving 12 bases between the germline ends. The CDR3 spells CASSTEEGTEAFF. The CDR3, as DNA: TGCGCCAGCAGCACGGAAGAAGGGACTGAAGCTTTCTTT.

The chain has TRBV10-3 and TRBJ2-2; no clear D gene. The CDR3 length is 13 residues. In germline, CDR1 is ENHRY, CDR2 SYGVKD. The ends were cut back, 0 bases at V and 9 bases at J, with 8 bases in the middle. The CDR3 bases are TGTGCCATCAGTGAGTCGATGGTCAGGGAGCTGTTTTTT. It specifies CAISESMVRELFF.

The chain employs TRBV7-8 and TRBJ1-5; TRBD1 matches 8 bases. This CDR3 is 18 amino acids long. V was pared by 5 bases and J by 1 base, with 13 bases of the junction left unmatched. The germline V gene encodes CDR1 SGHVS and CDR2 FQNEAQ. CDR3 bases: TGTGCCAGCAGCCCACAGGCCCGACAGGGGCTAAGCAATCAGCCCCAGCATTTT. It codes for CASSPQARQGLSNQPQHF. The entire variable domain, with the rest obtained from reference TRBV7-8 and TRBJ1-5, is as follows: GAGVSQSPRYKVAKRGQDVALRCDPISGHVSLFWYQQALGQGPEFLTYFQNEAQLDKSGLPSDRFFAERPEGSVSTLKIQRTQQEDSAVYLCASSPQARQGLSNQPQHFGDGTRLSIL.

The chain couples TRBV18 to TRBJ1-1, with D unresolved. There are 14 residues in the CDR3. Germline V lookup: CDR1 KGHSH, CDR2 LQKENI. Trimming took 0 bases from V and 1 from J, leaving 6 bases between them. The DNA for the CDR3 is TGTGCCAGCTCACCACCTTCTAAGAACACTGAAGCTTTCTTT. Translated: CASSPPSKNTEAFF.

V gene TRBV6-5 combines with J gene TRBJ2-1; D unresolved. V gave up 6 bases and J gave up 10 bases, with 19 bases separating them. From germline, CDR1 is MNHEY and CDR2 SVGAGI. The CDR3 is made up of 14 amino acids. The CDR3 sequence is CASRALDVGGEQFF. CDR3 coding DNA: TGTGCCAGCAGAGCCCTGGACGTTGGTGGGGAGCAGTTCTTC.

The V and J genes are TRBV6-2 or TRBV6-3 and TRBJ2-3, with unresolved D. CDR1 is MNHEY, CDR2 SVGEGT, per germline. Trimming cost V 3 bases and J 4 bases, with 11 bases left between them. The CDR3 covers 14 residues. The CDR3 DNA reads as TGTGCCAGCAGTTATATTAGTGTTTCAGATACGCAGTATTTT. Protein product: CASSYISVSDTQYF.

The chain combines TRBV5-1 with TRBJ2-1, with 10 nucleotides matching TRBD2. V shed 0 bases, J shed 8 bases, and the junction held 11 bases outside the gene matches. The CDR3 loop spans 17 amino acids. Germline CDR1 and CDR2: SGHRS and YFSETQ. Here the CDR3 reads CASSLEGVLAGVYEQFF. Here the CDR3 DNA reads TGCGCCAGCAGCTTGGAGGGGGTTCTAGCGGGAGTCTATGAGCAGTTCTTC.

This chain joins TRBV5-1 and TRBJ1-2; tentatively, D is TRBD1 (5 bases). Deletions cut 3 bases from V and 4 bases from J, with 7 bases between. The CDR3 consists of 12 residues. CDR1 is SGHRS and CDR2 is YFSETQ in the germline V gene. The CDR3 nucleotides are TGCGCCAGCAGCTGGGACGTCTATGGCTACACCTTC. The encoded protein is CASSWDVYGYTF.

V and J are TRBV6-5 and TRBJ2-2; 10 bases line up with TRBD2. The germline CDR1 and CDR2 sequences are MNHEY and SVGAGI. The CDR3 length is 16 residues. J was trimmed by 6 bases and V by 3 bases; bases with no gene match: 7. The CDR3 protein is CASSYFLAGVAGELFF. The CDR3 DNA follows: TGTGCCAGCAGTTATTTCCTAGCGGGAGTCGCCGGGGAGCTGTTTTTT.